Described below is a single T cell receptor beta chain sequence and its context. Its antigen is unidentified. Genes and germline come from the mouse. The read halts 1 residue ahead of the CDR3 end, with the missing end drawn from the germline J gene. Method: immunoSEQ multiplex PCR; TCRdb's copy keeps in-frame clones and lacks some. The sample records 6,500 to 8,000 clones, about 50% being singletons. As to time point: mouse harvest day 7 after allogeneic transplant. Mouse grafts combined 10^7 T-cell-depleted bone marrow cells with 10^6 splenic CD5+ T cells. Mice had MHC-mismatched B6 into BALB/c GVHD, sampled day 7 or 14. The CDR3 length is 14 residues. From germline, CDR1 is SNHLY and CDR2 FYNGKV (reference sequence). The V gene lost 4 bases and the J gene lost 3 bases, with 11 bases spanning the gap. This entry comes from a study of tissue T cells after allogeneic stem cell transplantation. Findings and caveats of the study: Anatomically similar tissues had similar TCR repertoires within each patient. In patients and mice, blood and spleen missed much of tissue repertoire.

The rearrangement uses TRBV3 and TRBJ2-5; weak D call: TRBD1 (6 bases). Sequenced: gut tissue. This receptor was obtained from a female BALB/c mouse given C57BL/6 T cells with graft-versus-host disease after an allogeneic hematopoietic cell transplant. The CDR3 DNA, read in part, is TGTGCCAGCAGCTCACAGGGATGGCAAGACACCCAGTAC. Amino acids: CASSSQGWQDTQY. The full CDR3 protein is CASSSQGWQDTQYF.